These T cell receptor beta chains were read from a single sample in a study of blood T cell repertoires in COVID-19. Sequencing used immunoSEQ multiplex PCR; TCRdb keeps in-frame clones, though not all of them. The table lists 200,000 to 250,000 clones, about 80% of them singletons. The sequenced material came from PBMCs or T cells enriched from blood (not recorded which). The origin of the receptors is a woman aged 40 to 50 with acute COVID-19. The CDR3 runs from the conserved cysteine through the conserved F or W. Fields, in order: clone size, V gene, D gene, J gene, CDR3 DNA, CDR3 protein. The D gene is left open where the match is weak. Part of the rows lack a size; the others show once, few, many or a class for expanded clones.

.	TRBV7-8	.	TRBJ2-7	TGTGCCAGCAGTTCCGGTCGCCCGCCCTACGAGCAGTACTTC	CASSSGRPPYEQYF
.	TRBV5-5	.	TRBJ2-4	TGTGCCAGCAGCTCCCGGCTAGGGGTAAACATTCAGTACTTC	CASSSRLGVNIQYF
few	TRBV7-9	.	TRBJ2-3	TGTGCCAGCAGCCCCACCGCCGGGACACCCACAGATACGCAGTATTTT	CASSPTAGTPTDTQYF
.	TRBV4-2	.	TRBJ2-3	TGTGCCAGCAGCCAAATAGGACAGCCAGGGCCAGATACGCAGTATTTT	CASSQIGQPGPDTQYF
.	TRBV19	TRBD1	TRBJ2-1	TGTGCCAGCAGAGGGCGTAGGGGGCGGACAGGGGATGAGCAGTTCTTC	CASRGRRGRTGDEQFF
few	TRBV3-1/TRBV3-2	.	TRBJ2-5	TGTGCCAGCAGCCAAGGAGGCGGCGGGACCCAAGAGACCCAGTACTTC	CASSQGGGGTQETQYF
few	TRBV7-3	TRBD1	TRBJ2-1	TGTGCCAGCAGCTTGAGAACCGGGACAGGGGTCAATGAGCAGTTCTTC	CASSLRTGTGVNEQFF
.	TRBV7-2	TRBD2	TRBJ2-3	TGTGCCAGCAGAGCGGGAGGGTTAAGGTCTGATACGCAGTATTTT	CASRAGGLRSDTQYF
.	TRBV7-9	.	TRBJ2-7	TGTGCCAGCAGCAGATCGATTCCTGGACTACTAGACTACGAGCAGTACTTC	CASSRSIPGLLDYEQYF
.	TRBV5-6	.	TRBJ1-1	TGTGCCAGCAGCTTGGCCTCGATGGGAGGAGGGAGCACTGAAGCTTTCTTT	CASSLASMGGGSTEAFF
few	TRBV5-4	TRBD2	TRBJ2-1	TGTGCCAGCAGCTTGGCCGGTAGCGGGGGGTACAATGAGCAGTTCTTC	CASSLAGSGGYNEQFF
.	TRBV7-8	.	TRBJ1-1	TGTGCCAGCAAGAAAACAGCCGTTATGAACACTGAAGCTTTCTTT	CASKKTAVMNTEAFF
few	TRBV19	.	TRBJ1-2	TGTGCCAGTAAAACTACTCATCGGTGGAGAGGTGGCTACACCTTC	CASKTTHRWRGGYTF
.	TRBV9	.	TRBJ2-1	TGTGCCAGCAGCGTAGAACCCAGAGGGCCCCTGGAAAATGAGCAGTTCTTC	CASSVEPRGPLENEQFF
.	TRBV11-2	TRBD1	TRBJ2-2	TGTGCCAGCAGCTTAGAAGGGGTCAGGGGGCTTGACGGGGAGCTGTTTTTT	CASSLEGVRGLDGELFF
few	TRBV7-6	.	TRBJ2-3	TGTGCCAGCAGCCTCCCGACTAGTCGAGATACGCAGTATTTT	CASSLPTSRDTQYF
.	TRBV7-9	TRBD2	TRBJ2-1	TGTGCCAGCAGCTTGGGAAAGCGGGGGGGCACAGATGAGCAGTTCTTC	CASSLGKRGGTDEQFF
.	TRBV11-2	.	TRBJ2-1	TGTGCCAGCAGCTCCGCATGGGCCTCACTAAAGGGGCGGTTCTTC	CASSSAWASLKGRFF
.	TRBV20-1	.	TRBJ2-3	TGCAGTGCTAGTCTTGGGCTAGCAGAATACGAGACTAGCACAGATACGCAGTATTTT	CSASLGLAEYETSTDTQYF
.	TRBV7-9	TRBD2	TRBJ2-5	TGTGCCAGCAGCTTTCGGGAGGGGGTATTTACCCAGTACTTC	CASSFREGVFTQYF
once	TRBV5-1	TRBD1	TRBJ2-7	TGCGCCAGCAGCTTGGGGGCTGGGACAGGGGACTACGAGCAGTACTTC	CASSLGAGTGDYEQYF
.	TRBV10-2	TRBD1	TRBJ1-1	TGCGCGGTGGAGGACAGGGGGTCCCAAGCTTTCTTT	CAVEDRGSQAFF
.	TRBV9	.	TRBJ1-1	TGTGCCAGCAGCGTAGACGGGAAGACTGAAGCTTTCTTT	CASSVDGKTEAFF
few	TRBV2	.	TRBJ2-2	TGTGCCAGCAGTTACAGTCGGGGCACCGGGGAGCTGTTTTTT	CASSYSRGTGELFF
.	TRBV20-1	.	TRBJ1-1	TGCAGTGCTAGTCGTGACACTAACACTGAAGCTTTCTTT	CSASRDTNTEAFF
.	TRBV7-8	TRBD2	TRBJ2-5	TGTGCCAGCAGCTTAGCAGGGACTAGCAGCGGCCAGACCCAGTACTTC	CASSLAGTSSGQTQYF
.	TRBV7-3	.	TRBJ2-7	TGTGCCAGCAGCTTAGGGGCCATCCCGTTGTACGAGCAGTACTTC	CASSLGAIPLYEQYF
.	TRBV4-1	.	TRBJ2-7	TGCGCCAGCAGCCAAGGACTCCGGGACACAGCCTACGAGCAGTACTTC	CASSQGLRDTAYEQYF
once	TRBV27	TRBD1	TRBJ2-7	TGTGCCAGCAGTCCCCGACAGGGCTACGAGCAGTACTTC	CASSPRQGYEQYF
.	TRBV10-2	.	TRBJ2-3	TGCGCCAGCCACCGGACAGAGACAACAGATACGCAGTATTTT	CASHRTETTDTQYF